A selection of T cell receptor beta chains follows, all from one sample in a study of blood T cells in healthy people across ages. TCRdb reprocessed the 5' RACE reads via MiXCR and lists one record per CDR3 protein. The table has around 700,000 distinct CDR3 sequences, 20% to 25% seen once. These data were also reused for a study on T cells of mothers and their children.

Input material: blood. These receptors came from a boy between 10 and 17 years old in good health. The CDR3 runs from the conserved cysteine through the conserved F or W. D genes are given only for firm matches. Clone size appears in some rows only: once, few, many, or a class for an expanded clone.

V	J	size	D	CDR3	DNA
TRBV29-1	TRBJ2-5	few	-	CSVEIVSGETQYF	TGCAGCGTTGAAATTGTGAGTGGAGAGACCCAGTACTTC
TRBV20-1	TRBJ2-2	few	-	CSARPQGLDTGELFF	TGCAGTGCTAGACCTCAGGGTCTCGACACCGGGGAGCTGTTTTTT
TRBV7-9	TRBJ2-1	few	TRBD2	CASSSRLAGDESRFNEQFF	TGTGCCAGCAGCTCCCGACTAGCGGGAGATGAGTCGCGATTCAATGAGCAGTTCTTC
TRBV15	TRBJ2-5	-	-	CATSSRRTAGETQYF	TGTGCCACCAGCAGCCGAAGGACTGCCGGAGAGACCCAGTACTTC
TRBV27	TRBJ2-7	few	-	CASSLGDGRVGEQYF	TGTGCCAGCAGTTTAGGGGACGGCCGAGTCGGCGAGCAGTACTTC
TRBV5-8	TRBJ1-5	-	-	CASSLRVDSNQPQHF	TGTGCCAGCAGCTTGAGGGTAGATAGCAATCAGCCCCAGCATTTT
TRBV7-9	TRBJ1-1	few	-	CASSSTLAEAFF	TGTGCCAGCAGCTCCACCCTTGCTGAAGCTTTCTTT
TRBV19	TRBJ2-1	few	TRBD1	CASSVTTGSSYNEQFF	TGTGCCAGTAGTGTCACGACAGGGAGCTCCTACAATGAGCAGTTCTTC
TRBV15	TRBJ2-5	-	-	CATSSFTEQETQYF	TGTGCCACCAGCAGTTTTACTGAGCAAGAGACCCAGTACTTC
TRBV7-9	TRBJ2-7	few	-	CASKELPDYEQYF	TGTGCCAGCAAGGAACTCCCGGACTACGAGCAGTACTTC
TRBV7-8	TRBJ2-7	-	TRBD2	CASSFWTSGNYEQYF	TGTGCCAGCAGCTTCTGGACTAGCGGAAACTACGAGCAGTACTTC
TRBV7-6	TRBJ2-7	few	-	CTSSSRGRTGGSYEQYF	TGTACCAGCAGTTCACGCGGGAGAACAGGGGGCTCCTACGAGCAGTACTTC
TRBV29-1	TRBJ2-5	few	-	CSVEERTQYF	TGCAGCGTTGAAGAGCGGACCCAGTACTTC
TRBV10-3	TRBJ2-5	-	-	CATRDSQETQYF	TGTGCCACTAGGGACTCCCAAGAGACCCAGTACTTC
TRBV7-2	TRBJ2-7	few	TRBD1	CASSHRTGTYEQYF	TGTGCCAGCAGCCATCGGACAGGGACCTACGAGCAGTACTTC
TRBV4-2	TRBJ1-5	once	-	CASSQDGGEGNQPQHF	TGTGCCAGCAGCCAAGACGGAGGAGAGGGTAATCAGCCCCAGCATTTT
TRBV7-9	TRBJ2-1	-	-	CASSSKQGLWSYNEQFF	TGTGCCAGCAGCTCCAAACAGGGTTTGTGGTCCTACAATGAGCAGTTCTTC
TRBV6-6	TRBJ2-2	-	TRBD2	CASSSAGSGGSGELFF	TGTGCCAGCAGTTCGGCCGGTAGCGGGGGTTCGGGGGAGCTGTTTTTT
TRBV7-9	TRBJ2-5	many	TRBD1	CASSSRDSQETQYF	TGTGCCAGCAGCTCCCGGGACAGCCAAGAGACCCAGTACTTC
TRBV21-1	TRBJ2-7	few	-	CASSKGTGAGEQYF	TGTGCCAGCAGCAAAGGGACAGGGGCTGGCGAGCAGTACTTC
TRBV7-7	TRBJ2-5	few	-	CASSRTFQETQYF	TGTGCCAGCAGTCGGACTTTCCAAGAGACCCAGTACTTC